A single sample gave rise to the 21 T cell receptor beta chains below, sequenced in a study of T cell changes during pregnancy in multiple sclerosis. Sequencing was performed with immunoSEQ multiplex PCR; in TCRdb, only in-frame clones are kept and a portion is missing. This sample has about 86,000 clones, with 80% to 95% found just once. The specimen comprised peripheral blood, sampled in the first trimester of pregnancy. Every receptor here comes from a female donor in good health, enrolled as a control in a pregnancy study.

The chain carries TRBV5-4 and TRBJ2-5, with a weak D call TRBD1 (8 bases). The length of the CDR3 is 16 residues. Germline-derived CDR1 and CDR2 are SGHNT and YYREEE (reference sequence). V gave up 5 bases and J gave up 3 bases, with 20 bases separating them. The CDR3 nucleotides read TGTGCCAGCAGTTCGGGGGGCGGACAGGGTAAAGAGACCCAGTACTTC. It codes for CASSSGGGQGKETQYF.

V and J are TRBV7-8 and TRBJ1-1; unclear D gene. Germline V lookup: CDR1 SGHVS, CDR2 FQNEAQ. Trimming stripped 4 bases from V and 10 bases from J, with 10 bases between. The CDR3 extends over 11 amino acids. As DNA, the CDR3 is TGTGCCAGCAGCTCGGGTGTTCGAGCTTTCTTT. Residues: CASSSGVRAFF.

This rearrangement joins TRBV29-1 to TRBJ2-1; D remains unclear. The CDR3 spans 13 residues. The V and J ends lost 2 bases and 1 base respectively, with 6 bases between them. Germline V gives CDR1 SQVTM, CDR2 ANQGSEA. CDR3 bases: TGCAGCGTTGAACTAGGATCCTACAATGAGCAGTTCTTC. It yields the protein CSVELGSYNEQFF.

This clone is a singleton in its sample. The chain joins TRBV27 to TRBJ2-7; TRBD1 agrees at 11 bases. Trimming took 4 bases from V and 3 from J; bases not matched to a gene: 5. The CDR3 is 15 residues long. CDR1 and CDR2 (germline): MNHEY, SMNVEV (reference sequence). CDR3 amino acids: CASSSSGTGGYEQYF. CDR3 DNA: TGTGCCAGCAGTTCTTCCGGGACAGGGGGCTACGAGCAGTACTTC.

The chain links TRBV7-9 to TRBJ2-3, with D tentatively TRBD1 (5 bases). The CDR3 is 15 amino acids. Germline V gene lookup returns CDR1 SEHNR and CDR2 FQNEAQ (reference sequence). The ends were cut back, 2 bases at V and 3 bases at J, with 12 bases in the middle. Here the CDR3 DNA reads TGTGCCAGCAGCTTAATGCAGGGTATGACAGATACGCAGTATTTT. Its translation is CASSLMQGMTDTQYF.

V is TRBV19 and J is TRBJ1-6, with TRBD1 matching over 7 bases. CDR1 and CDR2 (germline): LNHDA, SQIVND (reference sequence). The length of the CDR3 is 15 residues. V shed 4 bases and J 6 bases; nucleotides not matched to a gene: 6. The CDR3 DNA is TGTGCCAGTAGTACCCAGACAGGGTTTAATTCACCCCTCCACTTT. Its translation: CASSTQTGFNSPLHF.

This clone has a single count. The chain uses TRBV29-1 and TRBJ1-6; TRBD1 aligns across 7 bases. Germline-derived CDR1 and CDR2 are SQVTM and ANQGSEA. After removal of 4 bases from V and 6 bases from J, the junction contained 3 bases not matched to a gene. The CDR3 runs to 13 residues. The CDR3 loop is CSVGQGPNSPLHF. In nucleotides, the CDR3 is TGCAGCGTTGGACAGGGTCCTAATTCACCCCTCCACTTT. The full variable domain, with the rest looked up from reference TRBV29-1 and TRBJ1-6, is SAVISQKPSRDICQRGTSLTIQCQVDSQVTMMFWYRQQPGQSLTLIATANQGSEATYESGFVIDKFPISRPNLTFSTLTVSNMSPEDSSIYLCSVGQGPNSPLHFGNGTRLTVT.

V and J are TRBV10-3 and TRBJ2-2; a weak D match, TRBD2 (6 bases). The V gene lost 4 bases and the J gene lost 3 bases, with 18 bases spanning the gap. The CDR3 is 17 amino acids. The germline gives CDR1 ENHRY, CDR2 SYGVKD. The chain's CDR3 is CAISGGVGGKDTGELFF. The CDR3, as DNA: TGTGCCATCAGTGGGGGGGTCGGCGGAAAGGACACCGGGGAGCTGTTTTTT.

V is TRBV6-1 and J is TRBJ2-1; 10 bases fit TRBD1. With 3 bases clipped from V and 8 bases from J, the junction kept 7 bases outside the gene matches. This CDR3 spans 15 amino acids. CDR1 is MNHNS, CDR2 SASEGT, per germline. In DNA form, the CDR3 reads TGTGCCAGCAGTGAGGGACAGGGGTGGTACTATGAGCAGTTCTTC. Its protein product is CASSEGQGWYYEQFF.

The V call is TRBV28, the J call TRBJ2-7; TRBD1 matches at 9 bases. V lost 6 bases and J lost 0; bases outside the gene matches: 12. This CDR3 is built from 17 residues. The V gene's germline CDR1 is MDHEN and CDR2 SYDVKM. Here the CDR3 DNA reads TGTGCCAGCAGCTCCGGGACAGGGACCCTTAGCTCCTACGAGCAGTACTTC. Its translation: CASSSGTGTLSSYEQYF.

V gene TRBV4-3 combines with J gene TRBJ2-3, with unresolved D. CDR1 is LGHNA, CDR2 YSLEER, per germline. V was shortened by 3 bases and J by 1 base, with 11 bases between the two germline ends. The CDR3 spans 15 residues. Here the CDR3 DNA reads TGCGCCAGCAGCCAGTCCCGGGTGGGCACAGATACGCAGTATTTT. This translates into CASSQSRVGTDTQYF.

The CDR3 coding sequence is TGTGCCACCAGCGGGGAGGATAGCAATCAGCCCCAGCATTTT. Its protein is CATSGEDSNQPQHF. This sequence joins TRBV15 and TRBJ1-5; D uncertain. The CDR3 runs to 14 residues. V shed 5 bases and J shed 0 bases, with 8 bases lying between them. The germline V gene has CDR1 LNHNV and CDR2 YYDKDF (reference sequence).

The chain recombines TRBV4-2 with TRBJ2-5, with a possible D match to TRBD1 (6 bases). The CDR3 has 13 amino acids. V lost 3 bases and J lost 4, with 9 bases in between. The germline gives CDR1 LGHNA, CDR2 YNFKEQ. CDR3: CASSQGARETQYF. CDR3 DNA: TGTGCCAGCAGCCAGGGGGCGCGAGAGACCCAGTACTTC.

This chain uses TRBV14 with TRBJ1-1; a weak D match, TRBD1 (5 bases). CDR3 length: 13 residues. Trimming took off 6 bases at V and 0 bases at J, with 8 bases between the two ends. Germline assignment: CDR1 SGHDN and CDR2 FVKESK. The CDR3 DNA is TGTGCCAGCAGTGCGGGGGTGAACACTGAAGCTTTCTTT. Its protein product is CASSAGVNTEAFF.

The sample holds one count of this clone. The gene calls are TRBV4-1 and TRBJ2-3; possibly TRBD1 for D (6 bases). This CDR3 has 15 amino acids. Germline V CDR1 and CDR2: MGHRA, YSYEKL. Trimming shortened V by 1 base and J by 10 bases, and 18 bases separated the two germline ends. As DNA, the CDR3 is TGCGCCAGCAGCCAAGTCGCTGGACAGAGAATCTCGCAGTATTTT. Its translation: CASSQVAGQRISQYF.

This clone is a singleton in its sample. V usage is TRBV28 and J usage is TRBJ1-1; D is uncertain. This CDR3 is 14 amino acids long. CDR1 MDHEN and CDR2 SYDVKM come from the germline V gene. Trimming left V 7 bases short and J 1 base short, with 13 bases between. The CDR3 nucleotides are TGTGCCAGCACCTTTCTTAGAGGGAACACTGAAGCTTTCTTT. It yields the protein CASTFLRGNTEAFF.

The gene calls are TRBV5-1 and TRBJ2-7; unclear D gene. V was trimmed by 3 bases and J by 0 bases, leaving 7 bases between them. The CDR3 sequence is 13 residues long. Germline CDR1 is SGHRS and CDR2 is YFSETQ. The DNA of the CDR3 is TGCGCCAGCAGCTCGCGGAGCTCCTACGAGCAGTACTTC. Translated, it gives CASSSRSSYEQYF.

The V and J genes are TRBV6-5 and TRBJ1-5; the D is unclear. V shed 2 bases and J shed 4 bases, with 6 bases lying between them. The CDR3 is 13 amino acids. Germline assignment: CDR1 MNHEY and CDR2 SVGAGI. CDR3 sequence: CASSYGGNQPQHF. CDR3 DNA sequence: TGTGCCAGCAGTTACGGAGGTAATCAGCCCCAGCATTTT.

This clone has just one count. The J gene is TRBJ2-6, the V gene TRBV4-3, with TRBD1 matching over 8 bases. Losses at the gene ends were 0 bases for V and 0 bases for J; bases not matched to a gene: 7. Germline V gene lookup returns CDR1 LGHNA and CDR2 YSLEER. The CDR3 totals 19 residues. CDR3 DNA: TGCGCCAGCAGCCAAGATGCGACAGGGGCCCTCTCTGGGGCCAACGTCCTGACTTTC. It codes for CASSQDATGALSGANVLTF.

The chain combines TRBV20-1 with TRBJ1-2; no clear D. This CDR3 has 11 amino acids. The germline V gene has CDR1 DFQATT and CDR2 SNEGSKA (reference sequence). The V end lost 4 bases, the J end lost 2 bases, and 5 bases lay between the germline ends. The CDR3 region is CSATQNYGYTF. The CDR3 DNA is TGCAGTGCTACACAAAACTATGGCTACACCTTC.

The chain uses TRBV7-2 and TRBJ2-1; 8 bases align to TRBD2. Germline V lookup: CDR1 SGHTA, CDR2 FQGNSA. V dropped 1 base and J dropped 6; count of bases not matched to a gene: 5. The CDR3 is made up of 15 amino acids. The DNA of the CDR3 is TGTGCCAGCAGCTTAGGGCCCGGGGGGGGCAATGAGCAGTTCTTC. The encoded protein is CASSLGPGGGNEQFF.